Included here is one TCR beta chain sequence, with context. Authors' data handling: Quantification of nucleated cells was approximated via reference gene primer amplification. The assay was immunoSEQ multiplex PCR, and TCRdb's table has in-frame clones only and misses some. Clone size and V and J calls were adopted from that table, with D and trimming inferred from the DNA. The sample lists 150,000 to 180,000 clones, roughly four fifths seen once, with roughly 29% in the top ten. This sample was taken from a study of blood T cell repertoires in COVID-19. About the research overall: Samples came from the United States, Italy and Spain, spanning acute and convalescent COVID-19. PBMCs, B-cell-depleted T cells, or T cells provided the cDNA or gDNA that made up the material.

J was trimmed by 8 bases and V by 2 bases; bases with no gene match: 13. The CDR3 is 17 amino acids. Germline V lookup: CDR1 SGHKS, CDR2 YYEKEE (reference sequence). The sample consisted of peripheral blood. This receptor was obtained from a woman aged 55-69 years with acute or convalescent COVID-19. This chain links TRBV5-5 with TRBJ1-4; TRBD1 matches at 9 bases. In DNA form, the CDR3 reads TGTGCCAGCAGCTTTTACAGGGGGCGCCCCCTAAACGAAAAACTGTTTTTT. Amino acid sequence: CASSFYRGRPLNEKLFF.